This passage covers 27 T cell receptor beta chains from one sample sequenced in a study of shared clonotypes between healthy human individuals. Selected positively for CCR7 and CD45RO-negative, naive CD8 cells excluded terminally differentiated effector memory CD45RA+ cells. Here immunoSEQ multiplex PCR was the method, and the copy in TCRdb shows in-frame clones only, minus some. Here the sample spans roughly 2,000,000 clones, about 93% being singletons. The material sequenced was naive CD8+ T cells from PBMCs. These receptors originate from a man aged 18 to 29 in good health. Some clones in this sample may be carry-over from other donors' samples.

The V call is TRBV19, the J call TRBJ2-1, with 8 bases matching TRBD1. This CDR3 has 15 residues. Germline V lookup: CDR1 LNHDA, CDR2 SQIVND (reference sequence). After removal of 3 bases from V and 3 bases from J, the junction contained 4 bases not matched to a gene. DNA of the CDR3: TGTGCCAGTAGTATTGTTGGGACAGGCTACAATGAGCAGTTCTTC. It specifies CASSIVGTGYNEQFF.

Only one count was recorded for this clone. The chain links TRBV7-9 to TRBJ2-1; 7 positions match TRBD2. CDR1 SEHNR and CDR2 FQNEAQ come from the germline V gene (reference sequence). The CDR3 has 16 residues. Trimming removed 5 bases from V and 5 bases from J; junction bases left unmatched: 12. The CDR3: CASSPRARESDNEQFF. The CDR3 DNA reads TGTGCCAGCAGCCCCCGGGCGCGGGAGTCTGACAATGAGCAGTTCTTC.

The chain uses TRBV6-5 and TRBJ1-2; D ambiguous. Germline values: CDR1 MNHEY, CDR2 SVGAGI. V lost 0 bases and J lost 3, with 5 bases in between. This CDR3 spans 13 amino acids. CDR3 residues: CASSYSRDYGYTF. In DNA, the CDR3 is TGTGCCAGCAGTTACTCGAGGGACTATGGCTACACCTTC.

This clone appeared a single time. The V call is TRBV5-4, the J call TRBJ2-4; D perhaps matches TRBD1 (6 bases). The V gene's germline CDR1 is SGHNT and CDR2 YYREEE (reference sequence). The CDR3 has 14 amino acids. V was cut by 3 bases and J by 7 bases, with 14 bases left in between. The CDR3 region is CASSYRDEGNIQYF. In DNA, the CDR3 is TGTGCCAGCAGCTACAGGGACGAAGGCAACATTCAGTACTTC.

J is TRBJ2-7 and V is TRBV14, with 8 nucleotides matching TRBD2. The CDR3 extends over 15 amino acids. V dropped 3 bases and J dropped 6; count of bases not matched to a gene: 10. Germline V gives CDR1 SGHDN, CDR2 FVKESK. DNA of the CDR3: TGTGCCAGCAGCCAGCTTAGCGGGACGTGGGGCGAGCAGTACTTC. Amino acids: CASSQLSGTWGEQYF.

V is TRBV11-2 and J is TRBJ2-1, with TRBD2 as a possible D gene (6 bases). Germline V lookup: CDR1 SGHAT, CDR2 FQNNGV. The V gene lost 6 bases and the J gene lost 7 bases, with 25 bases spanning the gap. The CDR3 loop spans 17 amino acids. As DNA, the CDR3 is TGTGCCAGCAGGAAACTGTCGTCGCGGGATAGGATGAATGAGCAGTTCTTC. Translated: CASRKLSSRDRMNEQFF.

This clone was seen a single time. The J gene is TRBJ1-2, the V gene TRBV11-2, with D tentatively TRBD1 (5 bases). The V gene lost 0 bases and the J gene lost 6 bases, with 14 bases spanning the gap. This CDR3 region has 15 residues. Germline V gene data show CDR1 as SGHAT and CDR2 as FQNNGV. CDR3 DNA sequence: TGTGCCAGCAGCTTAGATCTGGCAGGGACTGATGGCTACACCTTC. The encoded protein is CASSLDLAGTDGYTF.

DNA for the CDR3: TGCGCCAGCAGTGAGGAGGGGTTCTACGAGCAGTACTTC. This encodes CASSEEGFYEQYF. The V gene is TRBV10-2, the J gene TRBJ2-7; D tentatively reads TRBD1 or TRBD2 (5 bases each). The germline V and J ends were trimmed by 2 bases and 3 bases, with 8 bases remaining between them. Germline V lookup: CDR1 WSHSY, CDR2 SAAADI. CDR3 length: 13 residues.

With regard to this clone: This sample also contains other DNA sequences that code for the same CDR3. DNA of the CDR3: TGTGCCAGCAGTTACGGTGACAATGAGCAGTTCTTC. This encodes CASSYGDNEQFF. This sequence joins TRBV6-5 and TRBJ2-1; the D is unclear. Looked up from germline, CDR1 is MNHEY and CDR2 is SVGAGI. CDR3 length equals 12 residues. Between the trimmed V and J ends, which lost 2 bases and 5 bases, there was a span of 4 bases.

The V gene is TRBV4-1, the J gene TRBJ1-2; 11 bases match TRBD1. CDR3 length equals 18 residues. Germline V gives CDR1 MGHRA, CDR2 YSYEKL. V lost 6 bases to trimming and J lost 0 bases; unmatched junction nucleotides: 12. The DNA of the CDR3 is TGCGCCAGCAGACACGCAGTTTCGGGACAGGGGGCTAACTATGGCTACACCTTC. This translates into CASRHAVSGQGANYGYTF.

V usage is TRBV27 and J usage is TRBJ2-5; 9 nucleotides align to TRBD1. Germline CDR1 and CDR2: MNHEY and SMNVEV (reference sequence). V shed 6 bases, J shed 9 bases, and the junction held 8 bases outside the gene matches. This CDR3 is 13 amino acids long. The chain's CDR3 is CASSLTGGMAQYF. In DNA, the CDR3 is TGTGCCAGCAGCCTGACAGGGGGAATGGCCCAGTACTTC.

The chain links TRBV7-2 to TRBJ2-1; the D is unclear. The CDR3 has 12 amino acids. V lost 5 bases, J lost 10 bases, and 12 bases lay in between. Germline CDR1 SGHTA, CDR2 FQGNSA. CDR3 DNA: TGTGCCAGCAGCCCCCCCCTGAGGGAGCAGTTCTTC. Its protein product is CASSPPLREQFF.

V and J are TRBV4-2 and TRBJ1-1; perhaps TRBD1 as D (5 bases). Germline CDR1 and CDR2: LGHNA and YNFKEQ. The V end lost 0 bases, the J end lost 4 bases, and 9 bases lay between the germline ends. The CDR3 runs 14 residues. The CDR3 DNA is TGTGCCAGCAGCCAAGATGGGGGGGGCACTGAAGCTTTCTTT. Its protein is CASSQDGGGTEAFF.

V gene TRBV7-9 combines with J gene TRBJ2-7; TRBD1 aligns across 8 bases. Germline loops: CDR1 SEHNR, CDR2 FQNEAQ (reference sequence). This CDR3 is 11 amino acids long. The V gene end was trimmed by 5 bases and the J gene end by 13 bases; junction bases not matched to a gene: 7. The CDR3 sequence: CASSHDRGKYF. CDR3 DNA sequence: TGTGCCAGCAGCCACGACAGGGGCAAATACTTC. The complete variable domain, with remaining parts taken from reference TRBV7-9 and TRBJ2-7, reads DTGVSQNPRHKITKRGQNVTFRCDPISEHNRLYWYRQTLGQGPEFLTYFQNEAQLEKSRLLSDRFSAERPKGSFSTLEIQRTEQGDSAMYLCASSHDRGKYFGPGTRLTVT.

The CDR3 loop reads CSVERKGTGNEKLFF. The CDR3, as DNA: TGCAGCGTTGAACGTAAGGGGACAGGGAATGAAAAACTGTTTTTT. V usage is TRBV29-1 and J usage is TRBJ1-4, with TRBD1 matching over 9 bases. This CDR3 has 15 residues. In germline, CDR1 is SQVTM, CDR2 ANQGSEA. The junction had 6 bases not matched to a gene; V was cut back by 2 bases and J by 5 bases.

The chain has TRBV28 and TRBJ1-2; TRBD1 aligns across 7 bases. The trim removed 3 bases at V and 1 base at J, leaving 17 bases unmatched. The CDR3 totals 19 residues. Germline values: CDR1 MDHEN, CDR2 SYDVKM. CDR3 sequence: CASSLTVLRDRPFNYGYTF. CDR3 sequence (DNA): TGTGCCAGCAGTTTGACTGTGCTTCGGGACAGACCCTTTAACTATGGCTACACCTTC.

The chain couples TRBV7-2 to TRBJ1-2; D uncertain. The germline V gene encodes CDR1 SGHTA and CDR2 FQGNSA. Trimming stripped 5 bases from V and 9 bases from J, with 19 bases between. The CDR3 covers 14 residues. CDR3 bases: TGTGCCAGCAGCGTTAATCCAGGCGGCGGCAGCTACACCTTC. Protein: CASSVNPGGGSYTF.

J is TRBJ2-7 and V is TRBV10-2; no clear D. V lost 0 bases to trimming and J lost 5 bases, with 14 bases between them. CDR3 size: 15 residues. Looked up from germline, CDR1 is WSHSY and CDR2 is SAAADI. CDR3 loop: CASSESGRLYHEQYF. CDR3 sequence (DNA): TGCGCCAGCAGTGAGTCGGGCAGGCTTTACCACGAGCAGTACTTC.

Worth noting for this clone: The same CDR3 can be traced to other DNA sequences in this sample. This chain links TRBV7-9 with TRBJ2-1; D is undetermined. Germline loops: CDR1 SEHNR, CDR2 FQNEAQ (reference sequence). The CDR3 totals 14 residues. V was trimmed by 1 base and J by 2 bases, leaving 6 bases between them. The CDR3 loop is CASSLGGTYNEQFF. CDR3 coding DNA: TGTGCCAGCAGCTTAGGCGGAACCTACAATGAGCAGTTCTTC.

The chain couples TRBV18 to TRBJ1-2; 7 bases are shared with TRBD1. V was pared by 2 bases and J by 4 bases, with 4 bases of the junction left unmatched. Looked up from germline, CDR1 is KGHSH and CDR2 is LQKENI. This CDR3 is built from 14 residues. CDR3 region: CASSPDRDSYGYTF. The CDR3 DNA reads as TGTGCCAGCTCACCAGACAGGGACAGCTATGGCTACACCTTC.

Comments on this clone: This sample includes further DNA sequences coding for the same CDR3. The rearrangement uses TRBV30 and TRBJ2-6; no firm D call. The germline V and J ends were trimmed by 1 base and 2 bases, with 6 bases remaining between them. Germline lookup yields CDR1 GTSNPN and CDR2 SVGIG (reference sequence). This CDR3 comprises 14 residues. The CDR3 DNA reads TGTGCCTGGAGTGCGGGTGCTGGGGCCAACGTCCTGACTTTC. It translates to CAWSAGAGANVLTF.

This chain links TRBV7-9 with TRBJ2-1; D possibly corresponds to TRBD2 (6 bases). Germline CDR1 reads SEHNR; CDR2 reads FQNEAQ (reference sequence). The CDR3 has 18 amino acids. Trimming shortened V by 5 bases and J by 3 bases, and 23 bases separated the two germline ends. CDR3 sequence reads: CASSPEGWRGEGYNEQFF. DNA of the CDR3: TGTGCCAGCAGCCCCGAAGGGTGGAGGGGTGAGGGCTACAATGAGCAGTTCTTC.

About this clone: This sample includes further DNA sequences coding for the same CDR3. The J gene is TRBJ2-7, the V gene TRBV13, with D tentatively TRBD2 (6 bases). Germline lookup yields CDR1 PRHDT and CDR2 FYEKMQ (reference sequence). Trimming pared 3 bases from V and 2 bases from J, leaving 8 bases between. This CDR3 has 13 amino acids. The CDR3 reads CASSLGGTYEQYF. In DNA, the CDR3 is TGTGCCAGCAGCTTGGGAGGAACCTACGAGCAGTACTTC.

This sequence joins TRBV9 and TRBJ1-2; 11 bases are shared with TRBD1. The trim removed 0 bases at V and 8 bases at J, leaving 9 bases unmatched. This CDR3 has 16 amino acids. Germline CDR1 and CDR2: SGDLS and YYNGEE. CDR3: CASSVEYPDRGLGYTF. In nucleotides, the CDR3 is TGTGCCAGCAGCGTAGAGTACCCGGACAGGGGGCTAGGCTACACCTTC.

J is TRBJ1-2 and V is TRBV6-6; the D gene is possibly TRBD1 (6 bases). This CDR3 is built from 16 residues. V lost 4 bases and J lost 2, with 17 bases in between. Germline CDR1 is MNHNY and CDR2 is SVGAGI (reference sequence). In DNA form, the CDR3 reads TGTGCCAGCAGTTCCTCGGGGACCAGGGGCAACTATGGCTACACCTTC. It codes for CASSSSGTRGNYGYTF.

The chain carries TRBV19 and TRBJ2-7; possibly TRBD2 for D (5 bases). Trimming took 6 bases from V and 4 from J, leaving 22 bases between them. CDR1 is LNHDA, CDR2 SQIVND, per germline (reference sequence). This CDR3 is built from 16 residues. The CDR3 region has the DNA TGTGCCAGTAGCGGCTCGCCGGACTGGGGTTTTTACGAGCAGTACTTC. Encoded protein: CASSGSPDWGFYEQYF.

This chain joins TRBV7-9 and TRBJ2-1; no clear D. Germline-derived CDR1 and CDR2 are SEHNR and FQNEAQ (reference sequence). V was pared by 2 bases and J by 8 bases, with 7 bases between. This CDR3 has 12 amino acids. CDR3: CASSLSRDEQFF. CDR3 bases: TGTGCCAGCAGCTTATCGCGAGATGAGCAGTTCTTC.